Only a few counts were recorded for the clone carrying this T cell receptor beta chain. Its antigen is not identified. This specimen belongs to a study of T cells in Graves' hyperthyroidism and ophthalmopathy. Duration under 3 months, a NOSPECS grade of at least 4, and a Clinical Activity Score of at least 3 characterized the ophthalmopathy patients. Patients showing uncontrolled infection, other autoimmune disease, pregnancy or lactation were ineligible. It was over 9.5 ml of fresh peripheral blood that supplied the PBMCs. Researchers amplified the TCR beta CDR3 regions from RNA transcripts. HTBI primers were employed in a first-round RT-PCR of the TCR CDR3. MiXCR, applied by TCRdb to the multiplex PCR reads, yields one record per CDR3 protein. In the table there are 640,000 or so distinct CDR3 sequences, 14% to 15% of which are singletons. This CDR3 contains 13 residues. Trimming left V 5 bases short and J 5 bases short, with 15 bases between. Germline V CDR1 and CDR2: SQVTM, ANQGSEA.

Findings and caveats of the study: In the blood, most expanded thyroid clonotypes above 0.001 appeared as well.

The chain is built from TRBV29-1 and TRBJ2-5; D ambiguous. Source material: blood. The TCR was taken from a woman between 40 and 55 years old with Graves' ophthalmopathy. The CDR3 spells CSVMISGSETQYF. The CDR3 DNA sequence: TGCAGCGTTATGATCTCCGGGTCGGAGACCCAGTACTTC.